These T cell receptor beta chains were read from a single sample in a study of blood T cells in healthy people across ages. Each CDR3 protein is one row after TCRdb ran MiXCR on the 5' RACE reads. The sample consists of 760,000 or so distinct CDR3 sequences, around 25% of them appearing once. The same sample was also used in a study of T cells of mothers and their children.

The sample was blood. The receptors come from a boy under 18 in good health. CDR3s include the opening cysteine and the closing phenylalanine or tryptophan. The D gene is left open where the match is weak. Expanded clones get a size class; other rows say once, few or many, or leave the size out.

d_call: -
v_call: TRBV9
clone_size: few
j_call: TRBJ2-3
cdr3_aa: CASSDRDTDTQYF
cdr3_nt: TGTGCCAGCAGCGACAGGGACACAGATACGCAGTATTTT

d_call: TRBD1
v_call: TRBV13
clone_size: -
j_call: TRBJ1-4
cdr3_aa: CASSSDRAKGEKLFF
cdr3_nt: TGTGCCAGCAGCTCCGACAGGGCCAAAGGGGAAAAACTGTTTTTT

d_call: TRBD2
v_call: TRBV7-3
clone_size: -
j_call: TRBJ2-7
cdr3_aa: CASSPGTSGVRVEETQYF
cdr3_nt: TGTGCCAGCAGCCCCGGGACTAGCGGGGTGAGGGTCGAGGAGACGCAGTACTTC

d_call: -
v_call: TRBV2
clone_size: few
j_call: TRBJ2-1
cdr3_aa: CASTVRVLNEQFF
cdr3_nt: TGTGCCAGCACCGTAAGGGTTTTGAATGAGCAGTTCTTC

d_call: -
v_call: TRBV9
clone_size: -
j_call: TRBJ2-7
cdr3_aa: CASSATQPLYEQYF
cdr3_nt: TGTGCCAGCAGCGCCACACAACCACTCTACGAGCAGTACTTC

d_call: -
v_call: TRBV9
clone_size: few
j_call: TRBJ2-3
cdr3_aa: CASSVGQRRMDTQYF
cdr3_nt: TGTGCCAGCAGCGTTGGACAGCGTCGTATGGATACGCAGTATTTT

d_call: -
v_call: TRBV19
clone_size: -
j_call: TRBJ2-7
cdr3_aa: CASSNKIQTAEQYF
cdr3_nt: TGTGCCAGTAGTAACAAGATACAGACTGCCGAGCAGTACTTC

d_call: TRBD1
v_call: TRBV20-1
clone_size: few
j_call: TRBJ1-5
cdr3_aa: CSALVPGQGRRQPQHF
cdr3_nt: TGCAGTGCTCTTGTTCCGGGACAGGGGAGGAGACAGCCCCAGCATTTT

d_call: -
v_call: TRBV4-2
clone_size: -
j_call: TRBJ2-1
cdr3_aa: CASSQRGGKLYEQFF
cdr3_nt: TGTGCCAGCAGCCAGAGGGGGGGAAAGCTCTATGAGCAGTTCTTC

d_call: -
v_call: TRBV4-1
clone_size: -
j_call: TRBJ1-5
cdr3_aa: CASSQERRVNRPQHF
cdr3_nt: TGCGCCAGCAGCCAAGAAAGGAGGGTCAATCGGCCCCAGCATTTT

d_call: TRBD1
v_call: TRBV27
clone_size: few
j_call: TRBJ2-7
cdr3_aa: CASKPGTGVEQYF
cdr3_nt: TGTGCCAGCAAACCCGGGACAGGGGTCGAGCAGTACTTC

d_call: TRBD2
v_call: TRBV29-1
clone_size: -
j_call: TRBJ2-4
cdr3_aa: CSVLPGGKNIQYF
cdr3_nt: TGCAGCGTTCTTCCGGGGGGCAAAAACATTCAGTACTTC

d_call: TRBD2
v_call: TRBV3-1
clone_size: -
j_call: TRBJ2-7
cdr3_aa: CASSPMTSGTSYEQYF
cdr3_nt: TGTGCCAGCAGCCCAATGACTAGCGGGACCTCCTACGAGCAGTACTTC

d_call: TRBD2
v_call: TRBV7-3
clone_size: few
j_call: TRBJ2-3
cdr3_aa: CASRTSGRSTDTQYF
cdr3_nt: TGTGCCAGCAGGACTAGCGGGAGGAGTACAGATACGCAGTATTTT

d_call: -
v_call: TRBV29-1
clone_size: -
j_call: TRBJ2-7
cdr3_aa: CSVEDDTTSYEQYF
cdr3_nt: TGCAGCGTTGAAGATGACACCACCAGCTACGAGCAGTACTTC

d_call: -
v_call: TRBV9
clone_size: -
j_call: TRBJ1-1
cdr3_aa: CASSPEIGGHGFF
cdr3_nt: TGTGCCAGCAGCCCCGAGATAGGGGGGCATGGTTTCTTT

d_call: -
v_call: TRBV5-1
clone_size: -
j_call: TRBJ2-7
cdr3_aa: CASAILPVHEQYF
cdr3_nt: TGCGCCAGCGCCATCCTGCCGGTTCACGAGCAGTACTTC

d_call: -
v_call: TRBV12-3/TRBV12-4
clone_size: few
j_call: TRBJ2-1
cdr3_aa: CASRTSAVLYNEQFF
cdr3_nt: TGTGCCAGCAGGACATCGGCAGTCCTCTACAATGAGCAGTTCTTC

d_call: -
v_call: TRBV4-3
clone_size: many
j_call: TRBJ2-1
cdr3_aa: CASSQVGFNEQFF
cdr3_nt: TGCGCCAGCAGCCAAGTAGGATTCAATGAGCAGTTCTTC

d_call: TRBD2
v_call: TRBV4-1
clone_size: few
j_call: TRBJ2-3
cdr3_aa: CASSQPTSGSYTDTQYF
cdr3_nt: TGCGCCAGCAGCCAACCGACTAGCGGGAGCTACACAGATACGCAGTATTTT

d_call: TRBD2
v_call: TRBV27
clone_size: few
j_call: TRBJ2-5
cdr3_aa: CASSLGLARAQETQYF
cdr3_nt: TGTGCCAGCAGTCTTGGACTAGCGCGGGCCCAAGAGACCCAGTACTTC

d_call: TRBD2
v_call: TRBV20-1
clone_size: -
j_call: TRBJ2-3
cdr3_aa: CSARGREGDPDTRYF
cdr3_nt: TGCAGTGCTAGGGGACGGGAGGGAGACCCAGATACGCGGTATTTT

d_call: -
v_call: TRBV4-2
clone_size: few
j_call: TRBJ2-4
cdr3_aa: CASSQVSGLRAAKNIQYF
cdr3_nt: TGTGCCAGCAGCCAAGTATCAGGACTAAGGGCTGCCAAAAACATTCAGTACTTC

d_call: TRBD2
v_call: TRBV6-2/TRBV6-3
clone_size: -
j_call: TRBJ2-1
cdr3_aa: CASSGGLVSYNEQFF
cdr3_nt: TGTGCCAGCAGTGGAGGACTAGTGTCCTACAATGAGCAGTTCTTC

d_call: -
v_call: TRBV6-6
clone_size: -
j_call: TRBJ2-7
cdr3_aa: CASSYSSGLFPYEQYF
cdr3_nt: TGTGCCAGCAGTTACTCCTCGGGACTCTTTCCTTACGAGCAGTACTTC

d_call: -
v_call: TRBV3-1
clone_size: few
j_call: TRBJ2-5
cdr3_aa: CASRADFGETQYF
cdr3_nt: TGTGCCAGCAGGGCAGATTTCGGGGAGACCCAGTACTTC

d_call: TRBD2
v_call: TRBV7-2
clone_size: -
j_call: TRBJ2-7
cdr3_aa: CASSFPMGAREGLSYEQYF
cdr3_nt: TGTGCCAGCAGCTTTCCCATGGGAGCGCGGGAGGGCCTATCCTACGAGCAGTACTTC

d_call: -
v_call: TRBV2
clone_size: few
j_call: TRBJ2-7
cdr3_aa: CASSPNPGRFGYEQYF
cdr3_nt: TGTGCCAGCAGTCCTAACCCGGGACGGTTCGGTTACGAGCAGTACTTC

d_call: -
v_call: TRBV28
clone_size: few
j_call: TRBJ2-7
cdr3_aa: CASLSGYHEQYF
cdr3_nt: TGTGCCAGCCTAAGTGGGTACCACGAGCAGTACTTC

d_call: -
v_call: TRBV12-3/TRBV12-4
clone_size: -
j_call: TRBJ2-7
cdr3_aa: CASSTNRGGYEQYF
cdr3_nt: TGTGCCAGCAGTACAAACAGGGGGGGTTACGAGCAGTACTTC

d_call: TRBD1
v_call: TRBV3-1
clone_size: few
j_call: TRBJ1-1
cdr3_aa: CASSHRDSKPEAFF
cdr3_nt: TGTGCCAGCAGCCACCGGGACAGTAAGCCTGAAGCTTTCTTT

d_call: -
v_call: TRBV6-6
clone_size: -
j_call: TRBJ2-3
cdr3_aa: CASSYSLLLEADTQYF
cdr3_nt: TGTGCCAGCAGTTACTCACTGTTACTAGAGGCAGATACGCAGTATTTT

d_call: TRBD2
v_call: TRBV7-6
clone_size: -
j_call: TRBJ2-1
cdr3_aa: CASSPLAGVNEQFF
cdr3_nt: TGTGCCAGCAGCCCACTAGCGGGAGTGAATGAGCAGTTCTTC

d_call: -
v_call: TRBV11-2
clone_size: many
j_call: TRBJ1-2
cdr3_aa: CASSLSGGTYF
cdr3_nt: TGTGCCAGCAGCTTAAGTGGAGGGACATACTTC

d_call: -
v_call: TRBV7-2
clone_size: few
j_call: TRBJ2-2
cdr3_aa: CASSLGLESGELFF
cdr3_nt: TGTGCCAGCAGCTTAGGACTAGAGTCCGGGGAGCTGTTTTTT

d_call: -
v_call: TRBV5-1
clone_size: few
j_call: TRBJ1-4
cdr3_aa: CASSLGQLINEKLFF
cdr3_nt: TGCGCCAGCAGCTTGGGACAACTGATAAATGAAAAACTGTTTTTT

d_call: -
v_call: TRBV7-2
clone_size: few
j_call: TRBJ1-2
cdr3_aa: CASSPFIGGGYTF
cdr3_nt: TGTGCCAGCAGCCCCTTTATAGGAGGAGGCTACACCTTC

d_call: TRBD1
v_call: TRBV7-2
clone_size: few
j_call: TRBJ1-5
cdr3_aa: CASSPDSTGYQPQHF
cdr3_nt: TGTGCCAGCAGCCCAGATTCGACAGGGTATCAGCCCCAGCATTTT

d_call: -
v_call: TRBV7-8
clone_size: few
j_call: TRBJ2-1
cdr3_aa: CASSLGKVGQFF
cdr3_nt: TGTGCCAGCAGCTTAGGGAAAGTAGGGCAGTTCTTC

d_call: -
v_call: TRBV5-1
clone_size: -
j_call: TRBJ2-7
cdr3_aa: CASSWRDEQYF
cdr3_nt: TGCGCCAGCAGCTGGAGGGACGAGCAGTACTTC

d_call: TRBD2
v_call: TRBV7-7
clone_size: few
j_call: TRBJ2-1
cdr3_aa: CASSPRLAGASPGYNEQFF
cdr3_nt: TGTGCTAGCAGCCCTAGACTAGCGGGGGCCTCGCCAGGATACAATGAGCAGTTCTTC

d_call: -
v_call: TRBV19
clone_size: -
j_call: TRBJ2-5
cdr3_aa: CASSIVAGKRETQYF
cdr3_nt: TGTGCCAGTAGTATCGTCGCAGGGAAGAGGGAGACCCAGTACTTC

d_call: -
v_call: TRBV28
clone_size: few
j_call: TRBJ2-7
cdr3_aa: CASSPSVGVNEQYF
cdr3_nt: TGTGCCAGCAGTCCCTCGGTCGGCGTGAACGAGCAGTACTTC

d_call: -
v_call: TRBV6-5
clone_size: few
j_call: TRBJ2-2
cdr3_aa: CASKSGPNTGELFF
cdr3_nt: TGTGCCAGCAAGAGCGGCCCGAACACCGGGGAGCTGTTTTTT

d_call: -
v_call: TRBV29-1
clone_size: -
j_call: TRBJ2-3
cdr3_aa: CSVDRWDQDPDTQYF
cdr3_nt: TGCAGCGTTGACAGGTGGGATCAGGACCCAGATACGCAGTATTTT

d_call: -
v_call: TRBV14
clone_size: -
j_call: TRBJ1-6
cdr3_aa: CASSSVRDRSFTLHF
cdr3_nt: TGTGCCAGCAGTTCGGTCCGAGACAGATCCTTTACCCTCCACTTT

d_call: -
v_call: TRBV7-9
clone_size: -
j_call: TRBJ2-1
cdr3_aa: CASSLPPNEQFF
cdr3_nt: TGTGCCAGCAGCTTACCGCCTAATGAGCAGTTCTTC

d_call: -
v_call: TRBV20-1
clone_size: -
j_call: TRBJ2-2
cdr3_aa: CSAREEGAGLTGELFF
cdr3_nt: TGCAGTGCTAGAGAGGAGGGGGCAGGGCTCACCGGGGAGCTGTTTTTT

d_call: TRBD2
v_call: TRBV24-1
clone_size: -
j_call: TRBJ2-2
cdr3_aa: CATSDRLAGVAGELFF
cdr3_nt: TGTGCCACCAGTGACAGACTAGCGGGAGTGGCCGGGGAGCTGTTTTTT

d_call: -
v_call: TRBV19
clone_size: -
j_call: TRBJ2-1
cdr3_aa: CASGSEPYNEQFF
cdr3_nt: TGTGCCAGTGGTTCGGAGCCCTACAATGAGCAGTTCTTC

d_call: -
v_call: TRBV12-3/TRBV12-4
clone_size: -
j_call: TRBJ1-5
cdr3_aa: CASGDENSNQPQHF
cdr3_nt: TGTGCCAGCGGGGACGAAAATAGCAATCAGCCCCAGCATTTT

d_call: TRBD2
v_call: TRBV10-3
clone_size: few
j_call: TRBJ2-3
cdr3_aa: CAISGGAVDTQYF
cdr3_nt: TGTGCCATCAGCGGGGGGGCCGTTGATACGCAGTATTTT

d_call: TRBD1
v_call: TRBV12-3/TRBV12-4
clone_size: few
j_call: TRBJ2-1
cdr3_aa: CASSTGTEYNEQFF
cdr3_nt: TGTGCCAGCAGCACCGGGACAGAGTACAATGAGCAGTTCTTC

d_call: -
v_call: TRBV5-1
clone_size: -
j_call: TRBJ1-1
cdr3_aa: CASSLASTLNTEAFF
cdr3_nt: TGCGCCAGCAGCTTGGCCAGCACCCTGAACACTGAAGCTTTCTTT

d_call: -
v_call: TRBV5-1
clone_size: -
j_call: TRBJ1-3
cdr3_aa: CASSGGEVGNTIYF
cdr3_nt: TGCGCCAGCAGCGGAGGGGAGGTCGGAAACACCATATATTTT

d_call: -
v_call: TRBV7-8
clone_size: few
j_call: TRBJ2-5
cdr3_aa: CASSLRTTWRETQYF
cdr3_nt: TGTGCCAGCAGCTTGAGGACAACTTGGCGAGAGACCCAGTACTTC

d_call: -
v_call: TRBV28
clone_size: few
j_call: TRBJ2-3
cdr3_aa: CASSTRTDPLDTQYF
cdr3_nt: TGTGCCAGCAGTACACGGACAGACCCCCTTGATACGCAGTATTTT

d_call: TRBD2
v_call: TRBV7-2
clone_size: few
j_call: TRBJ2-7
cdr3_aa: CASSTGTSGIYEQYF
cdr3_nt: TGTGCCAGCAGCACCGGGACTAGCGGGATCTACGAGCAGTACTTC

d_call: TRBD1
v_call: TRBV12-3/TRBV12-4
clone_size: -
j_call: TRBJ1-6
cdr3_aa: CASSIGTAYNSPLHF
cdr3_nt: TGTGCCAGCAGCATAGGGACAGCGTATAATTCACCCCTCCACTTT